What follows are 12 T cell receptor beta chains derived from one specimen sequenced in a study of OX40 agonist ivuxolimab in advanced cancers. Data came from immunoSEQ multiplex PCR; TCRdb stores just in-frame clones and leaves some out. The sample contains about 100,000 clones, 89% of which appear only once. The source was CD4+ or CD8+ T cells sorted from blood, collected in a trial of the OX40 agonist ivuxolimab. The receptors derive from an adult with an advanced solid tumor such as melanoma, head and neck, liver or kidney cancer.

The rearrangement joins TRBV6-1 to TRBJ2-7; possibly TRBD1 for D (6 bases). This CDR3 has 15 residues. Trimming took 2 bases from V and 6 from J, leaving 17 bases between them. The germline V gene has CDR1 MNHNS and CDR2 SASEGT. CDR3 in amino acids: CASSENRQGKGEQYF. The CDR3 DNA reads as TGTGCCAGCAGTGAAAACCGTCAGGGGAAGGGCGAGCAGTACTTC.

This chain uses TRBV7-3 with TRBJ2-1, with 7 nucleotides matching TRBD1. The CDR3 contains 14 residues. With 4 bases clipped from V and 4 bases from J, the junction kept 4 bases outside the gene matches. CDR1 and CDR2 from the germline V gene are SGHTA and FQGTGA. Written as DNA, the CDR3 is TGTGCCAGCAGCTCTGGACAGGTGTACAATGAGCAGTTCTTC. The encoded protein is CASSSGQVYNEQFF.

This chain links TRBV28 with TRBJ2-4, with a tentative D call TRBD1 (5 bases). From germline, CDR1 is MDHEN and CDR2 SYDVKM. This CDR3 has 12 amino acids. With 2 bases removed from V and 7 bases from J, the gap between germline ends came to 6 bases. Here the CDR3 reads CASSLKGNIQYF. CDR3 bases: TGTGCCAGCAGTTTAAAGGGGAACATTCAGTACTTC. Using reference TRBV28 and TRBJ2-4 for the parts outside the CDR3, the full variable domain is DVKVTQSSRYLVKRTGEKVFLECVQDMDHENMFWYRQDPGLGLRLIYFSYDVKMKEKGDIPEGYSVSREKKERFSLILESASTNQTSMYLCASSLKGNIQYFGAGTRLSVL.

The rearrangement uses TRBV6-1 and TRBJ1-2; D gene uncertain. The V end was cut by 6 bases, the J end by 4 bases, with 15 bases between. The germline V gene has CDR1 MNHNS and CDR2 SASEGT. This CDR3 spans 14 amino acids. In DNA form, the CDR3 reads TGTGCCAGCAGCACCGGGCCAGGTACCTATGGCTACACCTTC. Amino acids: CASSTGPGTYGYTF.

J is TRBJ2-7 and V is TRBV2, with D possibly matching TRBD2 (6 bases). V lost 7 bases to trimming and J lost 3 bases, with 19 bases between them. Germline values: CDR1 SNHLY, CDR2 FYNNEI. The CDR3 has 15 residues. In DNA, the CDR3 is TGTGCCAGCAAAAGACTAGGAGGGAAGAGCTACGAGCAGTACTTC. Protein: CASKRLGGKSYEQYF.

The CDR3 DNA reads TGTGCCAGCAGCCAATCGAGGACTCAAAACGGGGAGACCCAGTACTTC. It yields the protein CASSQSRTQNGETQYF. The chain is built from TRBV16 and TRBJ2-5; a weak D match, TRBD2 (5 bases). Germline lookup yields CDR1 KGHSY and CDR2 FQNENV. Trimming took 0 bases from V and 5 from J, leaving 16 bases between them. The CDR3 totals 16 residues.

V usage is TRBV11-2 and J usage is TRBJ2-4; the D is unclear. The V end was cut by 0 bases, the J end by 6 bases, with 9 bases between. CDR1 SGHAT and CDR2 FQNNGV come from the germline V gene. CDR3 size: 14 residues. Here the CDR3 reads CASSLDGQLNIQYF. The CDR3 coding sequence is TGTGCCAGCAGCTTAGACGGGCAGCTAAACATTCAGTACTTC.

This chain connects TRBV25-1 to TRBJ2-7, with TRBD1 matching 7 bases. Germline V gene sequence: CDR1 MGHDK, CDR2 SYGVNS. The CDR3 length is 13 residues. With V trimmed by 10 bases and J by 2 bases, 8 bases remained unmatched. For the CDR3, the DNA is TGTGCCACCACTCCCGGGACAGCCTACGAGCAGTACTTC. Translating gives CATTPGTAYEQYF.

The genes are TRBV30 and TRBJ2-7; D uncertain. CDR1 and CDR2 (germline): GTSNPN, SVGIG (reference sequence). The CDR3 is 14 amino acids. V was clipped by 8 bases and J by 3 bases, with 20 bases between them. CDR3 loop: CAGKNGQLVYEQYF. The CDR3 DNA is TGTGCCGGCAAAAACGGGCAATTAGTCTACGAGCAGTACTTC.

The table lists this clone with a count of one. This chain connects TRBV2 to TRBJ2-3, with 9 bases lining up with TRBD2. In germline, CDR1 is SNHLY, CDR2 FYNNEI. This CDR3 region has 16 residues. V lost 10 bases, J lost 0 bases, and 11 bases stayed unmatched. CDR3 nucleotides: TGTGCCACCTCTCCTTTAGCGGGGGCTAGCACAGATACGCAGTATTTT. As protein: CATSPLAGASTDTQYF.

V and J are TRBV11-1 and TRBJ1-6; D possibly corresponds to TRBD1 (6 bases). This CDR3 has 15 residues. V was shortened by 4 bases and J by 8 bases, with 15 bases between the two germline ends. Germline V lookup: CDR1 SGHAT, CDR2 FQDESV (reference sequence). The DNA of the CDR3 is TGTGCCAGCAGCTCGCGCCACGCAGGGGATTCACCCCTCCACTTT. It yields the protein CASSSRHAGDSPLHF.

The rearrangement joins TRBV9 to TRBJ2-2; D gene ambiguous. The CDR3 totals 14 residues. V dropped 0 bases and J dropped 5 bases, with 8 bases sitting between them. Germline CDR1 is SGDLS and CDR2 is YYNGEE. Written as DNA, the CDR3 is TGTGCCAGCAGCGTAGGTCTGGGGACCGGGGAGCTGTTTTTT. It yields the protein CASSVGLGTGELFF. The full variable domain, its missing parts supplied by reference TRBV9 and TRBJ2-2, is DSGVTQTPKHLITATGQRVTLRCSPRSGDLSVYWYQQSLDQGLQFLIQYYNGEERAKGNILERFSAQQFPDLHSELNLSSLELGDSALYFCASSVGLGTGELFFGEGSRLTVL.